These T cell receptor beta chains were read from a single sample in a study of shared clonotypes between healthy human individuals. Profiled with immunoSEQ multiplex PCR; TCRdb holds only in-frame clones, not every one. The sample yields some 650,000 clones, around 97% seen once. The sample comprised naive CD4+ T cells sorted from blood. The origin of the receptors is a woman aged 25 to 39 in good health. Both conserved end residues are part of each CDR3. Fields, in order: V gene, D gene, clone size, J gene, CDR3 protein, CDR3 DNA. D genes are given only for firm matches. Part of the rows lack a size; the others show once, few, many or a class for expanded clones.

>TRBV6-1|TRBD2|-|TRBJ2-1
CASSERAGGMAEQFF
TGTGCCAGCAGTGAAAGAGCGGGAGGCATGGCTGAGCAGTTCTTC
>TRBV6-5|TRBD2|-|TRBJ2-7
CASSFWTSGSYEQYF
TGTGCCAGCAGTTTTTGGACTAGCGGGAGTTACGAGCAGTACTTC
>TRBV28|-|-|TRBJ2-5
CASSFSETQYF
TGTGCCAGCAGTTTTTCGGAGACCCAGTACTTC
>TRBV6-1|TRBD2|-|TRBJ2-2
CASSPSGSFSGELFF
TGTGCCAGCAGCCCTAGCGGGAGTTTTAGCGGGGAGCTGTTTTTT
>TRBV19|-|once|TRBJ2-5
CASSIPQVGETQYF
TGTGCCAGTAGTATACCACAGGTTGGAGAGACCCAGTACTTC
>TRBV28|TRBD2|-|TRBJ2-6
CASSLYQGPSGRVLLSGANVLTF
TGTGCCAGCAGTTTGTATCAGGGGCCTAGCGGGAGAGTCCTCCTTTCTGGGGCCAACGTCCTGACTTTC
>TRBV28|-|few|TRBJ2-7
CASSSYYEQYF
TGTGCCAGCAGTTCCTACTACGAGCAGTACTTC
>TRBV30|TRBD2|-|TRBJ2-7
CAWSVLSGLAGNYEQYF
TGTGCCTGGAGTGTACTGTCGGGACTAGCGGGAAATTACGAGCAGTACTTC
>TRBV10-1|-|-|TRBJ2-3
CASSPTRAGPGDTQYF
TGCGCCAGCAGTCCGACGAGGGCAGGCCCAGGAGATACGCAGTATTTT
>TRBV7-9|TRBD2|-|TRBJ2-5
CASSSSGKFQETQYF
TGTGCCAGCAGCTCTAGCGGGAAATTCCAAGAGACCCAGTACTTC
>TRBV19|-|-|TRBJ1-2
CASLPSPGTARGYGYTF
TGTGCCAGTCTTCCTAGTCCCGGGACCGCTAGAGGCTATGGCTACACCTTC
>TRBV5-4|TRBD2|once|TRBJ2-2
CASSLLGLAGNTGELFF
TGTGCCAGCAGCCTGCTGGGACTAGCGGGCAACACCGGGGAGCTGTTTTTT
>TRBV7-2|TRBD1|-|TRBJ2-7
CASSYRDRALEQYF
TGTGCCAGCAGCTACCGGGACAGGGCTTTAGAGCAGTACTTC
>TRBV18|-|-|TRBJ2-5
CASSLYFGRSSQETQYF
TGTGCCAGCTCACTCTATTTCGGACGATCTTCTCAAGAGACCCAGTACTTC
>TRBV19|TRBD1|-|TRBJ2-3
CASSIYFGTGNTDTQYF
TGTGCCAGTAGTATTTATTTTGGGACAGGGAACACAGATACGCAGTATTTT
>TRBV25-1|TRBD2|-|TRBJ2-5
CASSGREEETQYF
TGTGCCAGCAGTGGGCGGGAGGAAGAGACCCAGTACTTC
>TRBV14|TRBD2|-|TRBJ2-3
CASSPWTSGSSTDTQYF
TGTGCCAGCAGCCCCTGGACTAGCGGGAGTAGCACAGATACGCAGTATTTT
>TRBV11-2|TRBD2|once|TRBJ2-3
CASSSRLAVATDTQYF
TGTGCCAGCAGCTCAAGACTAGCAGTTGCCACAGATACGCAGTATTTT
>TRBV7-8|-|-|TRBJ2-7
CASNPEGWGGYEQYF
TGTGCCAGCAACCCGGAGGGGTGGGGCGGCTACGAGCAGTACTTC
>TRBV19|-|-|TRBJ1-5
CASSIYQGAHQPQHF
TGTGCCAGTAGTATATATCAGGGAGCTCATCAGCCCCAGCATTTT
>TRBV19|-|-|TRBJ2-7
CASSKVYYYEQYF
TGTGCCAGTAGTAAGGTCTACTACTACGAGCAGTACTTC
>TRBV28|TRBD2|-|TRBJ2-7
CASSPQLAGRYEQYF
TGTGCCAGCAGTCCGCAGCTAGCGGGGAGGTACGAGCAGTACTTC
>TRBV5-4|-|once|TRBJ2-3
CASSAPRLTDTQYF
TGTGCCAGCAGCGCGCCCAGACTGACAGATACGCAGTATTTT
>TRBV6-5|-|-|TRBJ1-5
CASSYDSTLNQPQHF
TGTGCCAGCAGTTACGACAGTACGCTCAATCAGCCCCAGCATTTT
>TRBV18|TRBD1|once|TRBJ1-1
CASSPRGQLNTEAFF
TGTGCCAGCTCACCGAGGGGACAGCTGAACACTGAAGCTTTCTTT
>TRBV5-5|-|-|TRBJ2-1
CASSWLTDNEQFF
TGTGCCAGCAGCTGGTTAACGGACAATGAGCAGTTCTTC
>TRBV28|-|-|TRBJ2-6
CASSLIRGSGANVLTF
TGTGCCAGCAGTTTGATCCGGGGCTCTGGGGCCAACGTCCTGACTTTC
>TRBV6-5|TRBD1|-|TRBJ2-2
CASRRDRVGTGELFF
TGTGCCAGCAGACGCGACAGGGTTGGGACCGGGGAGCTGTTTTTT
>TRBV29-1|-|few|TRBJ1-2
CSVGRDYGYTF
TGCAGCGTCGGACGAGACTATGGCTACACCTTC
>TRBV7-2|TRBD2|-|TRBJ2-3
CASSLAGGPTDTQYF
TGTGCCAGCAGCTTAGCGGGAGGGCCCACAGATACGCAGTATTTT
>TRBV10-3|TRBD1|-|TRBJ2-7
CAISETTGRVYEQYF
TGTGCCATCAGTGAGACGACAGGGCGGGTTTACGAGCAGTACTTC
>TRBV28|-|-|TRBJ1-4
CASSTAGPPNEKLFF
TGTGCCAGCAGCACTGCGGGACCGCCTAATGAAAAACTGTTTTTT
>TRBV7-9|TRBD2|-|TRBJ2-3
CASSYLAGTSTDTQYF
TGTGCCAGCAGCTACTTAGCGGGTACGAGCACAGATACGCAGTATTTT